These 29 T cell receptor beta chains came from one sample sequenced in a study of PD-1 blockade in classical Hodgkin lymphoma. The data were produced by immunoSEQ multiplex PCR, yet TCRdb's version contains in-frame clones alone and is incomplete. The data hold some 40,000 clones, with 60% to 85% observed a single time. Following autologous stem cell transplantation, relapse occurred in every patient, and exposure to brentuximab vedotin varied. The sequences come from peripheral blood mononuclear cells (PBMCs), collected at baseline. These receptors all come from a human donor with classical Hodgkin lymphoma.

Judged by abundance, this clone is medium-sized. This chain uses TRBV5-4 with TRBJ1-1; D unclear. With 3 bases removed from V and 0 bases from J, the gap between germline ends came to 6 bases. The germline V gene encodes CDR1 SGHNT and CDR2 YYREEE (reference sequence). The CDR3 runs to 13 residues. CDR3 DNA sequence: TGTGCCAGCAGCTCCGAAATGAACACTGAAGCTTTCTTT. It specifies CASSSEMNTEAFF.

This clone has a handful of counts. This sequence joins TRBV7-6 and TRBJ2-5; D gene unclear. Per germline, CDR1 SGHVS and CDR2 FNYEAQ. V lost 3 bases, J lost 5 bases, and 10 bases lay in between. This CDR3 spans 13 amino acids. CDR3: CASSFTHGETQYF. The CDR3, as DNA: TGTGCCAGCAGCTTCACCCACGGGGAGACCCAGTACTTC.

This clone is labeled medium-sized. Other DNA sequences within the sample encode an identical CDR3. V is TRBV28 and J is TRBJ2-7; D could derive from TRBD1 or TRBD2 (5 bases each). This CDR3 is 13 amino acids long. Between the trimmed V and J ends, which lost 3 bases and 3 bases, there was a span of 9 bases. Germline lookup yields CDR1 MDHEN and CDR2 SYDVKM. CDR3 coding DNA: TGTGCCAGCAGTTTGGGGGTCGGCTACGAGCAGTACTTC. It translates to CASSLGVGYEQYF.

This chain joins TRBV19 and TRBJ2-3, with D possibly being TRBD2 (6 bases). The CDR3 length is 17 residues. Trimming took off 5 bases at V and 4 bases at J, with 22 bases between the two ends. Germline CDR1 reads LNHDA; CDR2 reads SQIVND (reference sequence). In nucleotides, the CDR3 is TGTGCCAGTAGTCCCGCGGGATGGATCTGGGCATCAGATACGCAGTATTTT. Translation gives CASSPAGWIWASDTQYF.

The sample holds a few counts of this clone. V is TRBV5-4 and J is TRBJ2-3; D possibly corresponds to TRBD1 (9 bases). CDR3 length equals 17 residues. Germline CDR1 and CDR2: SGHNT and YYREEE (reference sequence). V was shortened by 4 bases and J by 3 bases, with 21 bases between the two germline ends. The CDR3 DNA reads TGTGCCAGCAGCCCGGGAGGGCCCGGGACAGGGACAGATACGCAGTATTTT. This encodes CASSPGGPGTGTDTQYF.

CDR3 in DNA: TGCAGCGTTGGAAGGCACTACAATGAGCAGTTCTTC. This translates into CSVGRHYNEQFF. The V gene is TRBV29-1, the J gene TRBJ2-1; no definite D call. The germline V gene encodes CDR1 SQVTM and CDR2 ANQGSEA. V gave up 4 bases and J gave up 3 bases, with 7 bases separating them. The CDR3 sequence is 12 residues long.

The chain joins TRBV28 to TRBJ1-4; D gene ambiguous. The V gene lost 4 bases and the J gene lost 4 bases, with 7 bases spanning the gap. Germline CDR1 MDHEN, CDR2 SYDVKM. The CDR3 runs 13 residues. CDR3 bases: TGTGCCAGCAGTTATCGAAGTAATGAAAAACTGTTTTTT. Its protein product is CASSYRSNEKLFF.

This clone came up once. This chain connects TRBV10-3 to TRBJ2-5; D may be TRBD1 (6 bases). V lost 7 bases and J 4 bases, leaving 16 bases between the germline ends. The CDR3 covers 14 residues. Per the germline V gene, CDR1 is ENHRY and CDR2 is SYGVKD. The CDR3 region has the DNA TGTGCCATCAAGTCAGGGGATACAGGAGAGACCCAGTACTTC. This codes for CAIKSGDTGETQYF.

CDR3 sequence: CASSWDQPFYNEQFF. The CDR3 DNA is TGTGCCAGCAGCTGGGACCAACCCTTTTACAATGAGCAGTTCTTC. The chain has TRBV7-8 and TRBJ2-1; D is tentatively TRBD1 or TRBD2 (5 bases each). This CDR3 region has 15 residues. CDR1 is SGHVS, CDR2 FQNEAQ, per germline. V shed 4 bases and J shed 4 bases, with 14 bases lying between them.

V is TRBV2 and J is TRBJ1-6, with TRBD1 matching 8 bases. Germline V gene lookup returns CDR1 SNHLY and CDR2 FYNNEI. The CDR3 is 15 residues long. V shed 4 bases, J shed 7 bases, and the junction held 6 bases outside the gene matches. The CDR3 DNA follows: TGTGCCAGCAGTGTCGCCGACAGGGGAAATTCACCCCTCCACTTT. It encodes CASSVADRGNSPLHF.

In this sample, this clone turned up a few times. V usage is TRBV29-1 and J usage is TRBJ1-1; 8 nucleotides line up with TRBD1. The CDR3 has 14 amino acids. Losses at the gene ends were 6 bases for V and 4 bases for J; bases not matched to a gene: 10. Germline-derived CDR1 and CDR2 are SQVTM and ANQGSEA. Here the CDR3 reads CSVHDRGVGTEAFF. The CDR3 nucleotides are TGCAGCGTACACGACAGGGGAGTGGGCACTGAAGCTTTCTTT.

The J gene is TRBJ2-1, the V gene TRBV11-2; D not certain. The length of the CDR3 is 13 residues. Per the germline V gene, CDR1 is SGHAT and CDR2 is FQNNGV. V lost 5 bases and J lost 5, with 10 bases in between. The CDR3 nucleotides read TGTGCCAGCAGCCTGGACCCCAACAATGAGCAGTTCTTC. Translating it yields CASSLDPNNEQFF.

This clone was recorded at least ten times. The chain is built from TRBV7-9 and TRBJ2-7; 12 positions agree with TRBD2. The CDR3 has 14 residues. The V segment lost 5 bases and the J segment 3 bases; nucleotides outside the gene matches: 2. Germline-derived CDR1 and CDR2 are SEHNR and FQNEAQ (reference sequence). In DNA form, the CDR3 reads TGTGCCAGCAGCGCTAGCGGGAGGGGCTACGAGCAGTACTTC. This gives the protein CASSASGRGYEQYF.

V and J are TRBV2 and TRBJ2-1; 8 bases are shared with TRBD1. Germline trimming cut 8 bases from V and 7 bases from J; bases unmatched to any gene: 13. Germline V gives CDR1 SNHLY, CDR2 FYNNEI. This CDR3 has 15 residues. DNA of the CDR3: TGTGCCAGCCAAAAACAGAAGACAGGGGAGAATGAGCAGTTCTTC. It encodes CASQKQKTGENEQFF. The full variable domain, its missing parts supplied by reference TRBV2 and TRBJ2-1, is EPEVTQTPSHQVTQMGQEVILRCVPISNHLYFYWYRQILGQKVEFLVSFYNNEISEKSEIFDDQFSVERPDGSNFTLKIRSTKLEDSAMYFCASQKQKTGENEQFFGPGTRLTVL.

This chain links TRBV5-1 with TRBJ2-5, with 11 bases lining up with TRBD2. Per germline, CDR1 SGHRS and CDR2 YFSETQ. The CDR3 spans 15 residues. Losses at the gene ends were 4 bases for V and 4 bases for J; bases not matched to a gene: 6. This chain's CDR3 is CASSMGLAVGETQYF. DNA of the CDR3: TGCGCCAGCAGCATGGGACTAGCGGTGGGAGAGACCCAGTACTTC.

The chain combines TRBV2 with TRBJ1-1; D gene unclear. The V end was cut by 6 bases, the J end by 10 bases, with 18 bases between. This CDR3 region has 13 residues. The V gene's germline CDR1 is SNHLY and CDR2 FYNNEI. CDR3 DNA: TGTGCCAGCAGCCCAGGTCCACCGGCCGGAGCTTTCTTT. Protein product: CASSPGPPAGAFF. The full variable domain, completed using reference TRBV2 and TRBJ1-1, is EPEVTQTPSHQVTQMGQEVILRCVPISNHLYFYWYRQILGQKVEFLVSFYNNEISEKSEIFDDQFSVERPDGSNFTLKIRSTKLEDSAMYFCASSPGPPAGAFFGQGTRLTVV.

The chain joins TRBV7-2 to TRBJ2-1; D is ambiguous. The CDR3 is 14 residues long. From germline, CDR1 is SGHTA and CDR2 FQGNSA. Between the trimmed V and J ends, which lost 3 bases and 6 bases, there was a span of 12 bases. The CDR3 is CASSLGLVPNEQFF. CDR3 in DNA: TGTGCCAGCAGCTTGGGCCTAGTCCCCAATGAGCAGTTCTTC.

This clone has a single count. The J gene is TRBJ2-7, the V gene TRBV5-6, with 10 bases identical to TRBD2. V shed 4 bases, J shed 3 bases, and the junction held 7 bases outside the gene matches. This CDR3 contains 15 residues. Germline V lookup: CDR1 SGHDT, CDR2 YYEEEE. CDR3 coding DNA: TGTGCCAGCAGCCTCCTAGCGGGAGACGACTACGAGCAGTACTTC. This encodes CASSLLAGDDYEQYF.

The V call is TRBV7-2, the J call TRBJ2-7; 8 nucleotides align to TRBD2. The CDR3 has 15 amino acids. With V trimmed by 1 base and J by 3 bases, 5 bases remained unmatched. The germline V gene encodes CDR1 SGHTA and CDR2 FQGNSA. As DNA, the CDR3 is TGTGCCAGCAGCTTAGAAGCGGGAGAATTCTACGAGCAGTACTTC. It encodes CASSLEAGEFYEQYF.

J is TRBJ1-3 and V is TRBV9, with a possible D match to TRBD1 (6 bases). CDR1 SGDLS and CDR2 YYNGEE come from the germline V gene. The CDR3 extends over 16 amino acids. The V end was cut by 0 bases, the J end by 0 bases, with 10 bases between. This chain's CDR3 is CASSVGQANSGNTIYF. The CDR3 DNA is TGTGCCAGCAGCGTAGGACAGGCGAACTCTGGAAACACCATATATTTT.

This clone has only a few counts. The chain employs TRBV11-2 and TRBJ2-1, with TRBD2 identical over 12 bases. In germline, CDR1 is SGHAT, CDR2 FQNNGV. Losses at the gene ends were 4 bases for V and 10 bases for J; bases not matched to a gene: 14. CDR3 length equals 17 residues. CDR3 protein: CASSSTLPGLAGGEQFF. The CDR3 DNA reads as TGTGCCAGCAGCTCCACCTTGCCGGGACTAGCGGGTGGCGAGCAGTTCTTC.

This rearrangement joins TRBV4-2 to TRBJ2-1, with 7 bases matching TRBD2. CDR1 is LGHNA and CDR2 is YNFKEQ in the germline V gene. This CDR3 region has 16 residues. The J segment lost 8 bases and the V segment lost 3 bases, leaving 13 bases of the junction unmatched. Here the CDR3 reads CASSQVVAGEMDEQFF. Written as DNA, the CDR3 is TGTGCCAGCAGCCAGGTTGTGGCGGGAGAGATGGATGAGCAGTTCTTC.

The chain is built from TRBV6-6 and TRBJ2-3; 7 nucleotides agree with TRBD1. Germline CDR1 is MNHNY and CDR2 is SVGAGI (reference sequence). CDR3 size: 14 residues. V lost 10 bases to trimming and J lost 2 bases; unmatched junction nucleotides: 9. The CDR3 is CATTDRDDTDTQYF. The CDR3 nucleotides are TGTGCCACTACCGACAGGGACGACACAGATACGCAGTATTTT.

The chain links TRBV7-9 to TRBJ2-1; maybe TRBD1 (6 bases). The CDR3 sequence is 12 residues long. The germline gives CDR1 SEHNR, CDR2 FQNEAQ (reference sequence). The ends were cut back, 5 bases at V and 7 bases at J, with 9 bases in the middle. CDR3 sequence: CASSGQGNEQFF. As DNA, the CDR3 is TGTGCCAGCAGCGGGCAGGGGAATGAGCAGTTCTTC.

The chain joins TRBV4-3 to TRBJ2-7; the match to TRBD2 covers 9 bases. The ends lost 3 bases at V and 9 bases at J; junction bases unmatched: 15. Per germline, CDR1 LGHNA and CDR2 YSLEER. The CDR3 has 16 amino acids. This CDR3 reads CASSQLGTSLPSVQYF. CDR3 coding DNA: TGCGCCAGCAGCCAGTTAGGGACTAGCCTACCCTCCGTGCAGTACTTC.

This chain connects TRBV7-2 to TRBJ2-7; D is undetermined. There are 13 residues in the CDR3. The ends were cut back, 0 bases at V and 3 bases at J, with 6 bases in the middle. From germline, CDR1 is SGHTA and CDR2 FQGNSA. For the CDR3, the DNA is TGTGCCAGCAGCTTAGCGCATAACTACGAGCAGTACTTC. This translates into CASSLAHNYEQYF.

This clone is termed medium-sized. The chain combines TRBV7-9 with TRBJ1-3; 9 positions agree with TRBD1. CDR1 and CDR2 from the germline V gene are SEHNR and FQNEAQ (reference sequence). V shed 5 bases and J 3 bases; nucleotides not matched to a gene: 5. This CDR3 comprises 15 residues. The CDR3 here is CASSPGTGIGNTIYF. CDR3 nucleotides: TGTGCCAGCAGCCCTGGGACAGGGATTGGAAACACCATATATTTT.

This chain uses TRBV28 with TRBJ2-7, with a tentative D call TRBD2 (6 bases). CDR1 and CDR2 (germline): MDHEN, SYDVKM. This CDR3 has 14 amino acids. The V and J ends lost 5 bases and 0 bases respectively, with 11 bases between them. The CDR3 here is CASSRGYGSYEQYF. DNA for the CDR3: TGTGCCAGCAGTCGGGGGTACGGCTCCTACGAGCAGTACTTC.

The gene calls are TRBV11-2 and TRBJ1-2; D is undetermined. Deletions cut 0 bases from V and 2 bases from J, with 7 bases between. From germline, CDR1 is SGHAT and CDR2 FQNNGV. The CDR3 contains 14 residues. As DNA, the CDR3 is TGTGCCAGCAGCTTAGAATTGGGGAACTATGGCTACACCTTC. It translates to CASSLELGNYGYTF.